This T cell receptor (beta chain) was retrieved from a study of neoadjuvant anti-PD-1 for oral cavity cancer (dated by TCRdb to about 2021). About the study as a whole: Before curative-intent surgical resection, most patients were given three to four biweekly doses of nivolumab at 3 mg/kg. Patients without progression received a fourth nivolumab dose around day 43 and underwent definitive surgical resection on days 50-56. Responders were defined as patients with complete response, partial response or stable disease by RECIST 1.1; non-responders were defined as patients with progression. The parent correlative cohort included roughly 13 patients, with a 33% response rate. What the study reported, not specific to this receptor: TCR analyses included only three patients per response group, and the authors called for larger cohorts for validation. Within PBMCs, T cell clonality (Gini index) was significantly higher in non-responders than responders after neoadjuvant nivolumab. Higher pretreatment blood TCRbeta clonality and lower post-treatment tumor TCRbeta clonality were correlated with higher pretreatment blood Treg/Th17 ratios.

For deep sequencing, each PBMC sample was run in six replicates, with libraries mostly built from roughly 460 ng of input genomic DNA. TCRbeta libraries were prepared with the immunoSEQ hsTCRbeta kit according to the manufacturer's instructions. An Illumina NovaSeq 6000 S4 flow cell was used to sequence the final libraries, which had first been combined to 3 nM. On the authors' methods: The immunoSEQ Analyzer was used for raw data preprocessing and quality control. The analysis was limited to productive rearrangements, and each clonotype was defined by a unique CDR3 amino acid sequence. Using the R package tcR, the researchers computed the Gini-Simpson index as their estimate of repertoire clonality. Gini indices were compared with Student's t test, and associations with tumor size change were assessed by Pearson correlation. Drawn from immuneACCESS, this table holds only the in-frame rearrangements with V and J called that TCRdb kept. Clones are partly lost; checked studies trace under half to an unresolved V gene and leave the rest unexplained. That table gives V, J and clone size, and the DNA gave D and trimming. Counted in this sample were tens of thousands of clones; about 86% of them appeared once. The ten largest clonotypes hold around 2.7% of the sample.

Only one count was recorded for this clone. The clone's antigen remains unknown. Base qualities were left out, and no much larger clone turns up one base away. This specimen's time point label, per the study, means: after neoadjuvant nivolumab, at surgical resection. Patients had been newly diagnosed with stage II-IVA oral cavity squamous cell carcinoma, and no prior systemic or radiation treatment had been given to the patients. The cohort was composed of patients with HPV-negative, locally advanced oral cavity squamous cell carcinoma. No culture maintenance or expansion was done, as the peripheral blood mononuclear cells went straight to analysis. The samples were drawn from a longitudinal correlative study tied to a single-arm phase II trial testing neoadjuvant nivolumab in oral cavity squamous cell carcinoma. Subject-matched pre- and post-treatment PBMCs and tumors from three responders and three non-responders were subjected to genomic DNA-based TCRbeta sequencing. Peripheral blood mononuclear cells were collected before nivolumab treatment and again after treatment, at the time of surgery. The Maxwell RSC DNA from Cells kit was used to isolate genomic DNA from PBMCs.

The sequence was obtained from a person between 40 and 80 years old with oral cavity squamous cell carcinoma. Specimen: PBMCs, collected after nivolumab (anti-PD-1) treatment.

The nucleotides are TGCGCCAGCAGCTTGGAGGTGGGCAACACTGAAGCTTTCTTT. The translation is CASSLEVGNTEAFF. The chain links TRBV5-1 with TRBJ1-1, with the identity of the D gene unclear. Including cysteine and phenylalanine, the CDR3 has 14 amino acids. The kept DNA is CDR3 alone, 42 bases in frame from the first base. According to the germline V gene, CDR1 reads SGHRS and CDR2 reads YFSETQ. At the junction V is shortened by 0 bases and J by 2 bases, with 8 bases in between.